A single sample gave rise to the 26 T cell receptor beta chains below, sequenced in a study of blood T cell repertoires in COVID-19. TCRdb keeps only in-frame clones here, not all; method: immunoSEQ multiplex PCR. The table records 150,000 to 200,000 clones, about 90% of them present only once. The sequenced sample was PBMCs or T cells enriched from blood (not recorded which). Receptor source: a woman aged 25 to 39 who had recovered from COVID-19.

The chain has TRBV9 and TRBJ2-1, with 7 bases lining up with TRBD2. There are 15 residues in the CDR3. V lost 0 bases to trimming and J lost 7 bases; unmatched junction nucleotides: 7. The V gene's germline CDR1 is SGDLS and CDR2 YYNGEE. CDR3 sequence (DNA): TGTGCCAGCAGCGTAGCAAGCGGGGTCTCAAATGAGCAGTTCTTC. It is translated as CASSVASGVSNEQFF.

The V call is TRBV7-2, the J call TRBJ2-7; D is undetermined. The CDR3 contains 17 residues. Germline V gives CDR1 SGHTA, CDR2 FQGNSA. Trimming removed 5 bases from V and 2 bases from J, with 22 bases in between. CDR3 residues: CASSPFILTTETYEQYF. Here the CDR3 DNA reads TGTGCCAGCAGCCCGTTCATCCTCACCACAGAAACCTACGAGCAGTACTTC.

The chain recombines TRBV24-1 with TRBJ2-2; D call uncertain. Trimming cost V 9 bases and J 3 bases, with 10 bases left between them. In germline, CDR1 is KGHDR, CDR2 SFDVKD. CDR3 size: 13 residues. The CDR3 DNA is TGTGCCACCTCCGGGTTGGACACCGGGGAGCTGTTTTTT. Protein sequence: CATSGLDTGELFF.

This clone was observed a few times. The J gene is TRBJ1-4, the V gene TRBV19; tentative D call: TRBD1 (5 bases). Germline V gives CDR1 LNHDA, CDR2 SQIVND (reference sequence). With 6 bases removed from V and 10 bases from J, the gap between germline ends came to 15 bases. The CDR3 spans 13 residues. The CDR3 sequence: CASRDGGRGKLFF. As DNA, the CDR3 is TGTGCCAGTAGGGACGGGGGACGAGGAAAACTGTTTTTT.

This chain uses TRBV9 with TRBJ1-3; maybe TRBD1 (6 bases). Trimming shortened V by 3 bases and J by 2 bases, and 9 bases separated the two germline ends. This CDR3 is 14 amino acids long. In germline, CDR1 is SGDLS, CDR2 YYNGEE. The DNA of the CDR3 is TGTGCCAGCAGCGAACAGGGCGCTGGAAACACCATATATTTT. Protein sequence: CASSEQGAGNTIYF. The full variable domain, rest sourced from reference TRBV9 and TRBJ1-3, is DSGVTQTPKHLITATGQRVTLRCSPRSGDLSVYWYQQSLDQGLQFLIQYYNGEERAKGNILERFSAQQFPDLHSELNLSSLELGDSALYFCASSEQGAGNTIYFGEGSWLTVV.

The CDR3 DNA sequence: TGTGCCAGCAGCTTAATGCGAGGCGCCGGGTACGAGCAGTACTTC. Encoded protein: CASSLMRGAGYEQYF. The chain is built from TRBV7-2 and TRBJ2-7; D not resolved. V was cut by 2 bases and J by 4 bases, with 15 bases left in between. The V gene's germline CDR1 is SGHTA and CDR2 FQGNSA. This CDR3 has 15 residues. Full variable domain (outside the CDR3, taken from reference TRBV7-2 and TRBJ2-7): GAGVSQSPSNKVTEKGKDVELRCDPISGHTALYWYRQSLGQGLEFLIYFQGNSAPDKSGLPSDRFSAERTGGSVSTLTIQRTQQEDSAVYLCASSLMRGAGYEQYFGPGTRLTVT.

The CDR3 nucleotides are TGTGCCAGCAAAGCAGGGGCAACTAATGAAAAACTGTTTTTT. Residues: CASKAGATNEKLFF. The chain is built from TRBV27 and TRBJ1-4; D possibly corresponds to TRBD1 (6 bases). The CDR3 runs 14 residues. Trimming stripped 7 bases from V and 0 bases from J, with 9 bases between. CDR1 and CDR2 (germline): MNHEY, SMNVEV (reference sequence).

The chain recombines TRBV3-1 (or the pseudogene TRBV3-2) with TRBJ2-4; D is unresolved. Per germline, CDR1 LGHDT and CDR2 YNNKEL (reference sequence). This CDR3 region has 13 residues. With 2 bases removed from V and 4 bases from J, the gap between germline ends came to 6 bases. CDR3 amino acids: CASSQRGKNIQYF. In DNA form, the CDR3 reads TGTGCCAGCAGCCAAAGAGGAAAAAACATTCAGTACTTC.

The V gene is TRBV4-3, the J gene TRBJ2-1; TRBD1 matches at 12 bases. The ends lost 1 base at V and 4 bases at J; junction bases unmatched: 8. Germline CDR1 is LGHNA and CDR2 is YSLEER. The CDR3 is 18 amino acids. The CDR3 loop reads CASSQGGPGQGAYNEQFF. For the CDR3, the DNA is TGCGCCAGCAGCCAAGGAGGGCCGGGACAGGGGGCTTACAATGAGCAGTTCTTC.

The gene calls are TRBV5-1 and TRBJ2-2, with 11 bases fitting TRBD2. The germline CDR1 and CDR2 sequences are SGHRS and YFSETQ. J gave up 5 bases and V 4 bases, and 4 bases lay outside the gene matches. The CDR3 loop spans 15 amino acids. The CDR3 DNA is TGCGCCAGCAGCCTGACTAGCGGGACTACCGGGGAGCTGTTTTTT. Protein: CASSLTSGTTGELFF.

This clone turned up a few times. The chain recombines TRBV6-5 with TRBJ1-5, with 8 bases lining up with TRBD1. The germline gives CDR1 MNHEY, CDR2 SVGAGI. Trimming at V came to 6 bases and at J to 6 bases, leaving 7 bases not matched to a gene. The CDR3 contains 14 residues. The CDR3 loop reads CASRRQGSGQPQHF. The CDR3 DNA reads TGTGCCAGCAGACGACAGGGGAGCGGTCAGCCCCAGCATTTT.

This clone occurred once. The chain uses TRBV7-8 and TRBJ2-7; 7 bases agree with TRBD2. Germline-derived CDR1 and CDR2 are SGHVS and FQNEAQ. The CDR3 has 15 amino acids. With V trimmed by 4 bases and J by 0 bases, 6 bases remained unmatched. The CDR3 spells CASSWQGGSSYEQYF. As DNA, the CDR3 is TGTGCCAGCAGCTGGCAGGGAGGGAGCTCCTACGAGCAGTACTTC.

The chain uses TRBV9 and TRBJ1-2, with unresolved D. This CDR3 contains 13 residues. Trimming removed 2 bases at V and 4 bases at J, with 9 bases between. The germline CDR1 and CDR2 sequences are SGDLS and YYNGEE. The CDR3 nucleotides read TGTGCCAGCAGCGTCGGGGAGTCCTATGGCTACACCTTC. As protein: CASSVGESYGYTF.

The J gene is TRBJ2-2, the V gene TRBV19; D possibly corresponds to TRBD1 (5 bases). CDR3 size: 17 residues. V was cut by 3 bases and J by 0 bases, with 14 bases left in between. Per the germline V gene, CDR1 is LNHDA and CDR2 is SQIVND (reference sequence). The CDR3 reads CASSIPGAASNTGELFF. In nucleotides, the CDR3 is TGTGCCAGTAGTATCCCTGGGGCGGCCTCGAACACCGGGGAGCTGTTTTTT.

The chain carries TRBV18 and TRBJ1-5; TRBD1 is a possible D gene (6 bases). The CDR3 runs 15 residues. Germline V gene sequence: CDR1 KGHSH, CDR2 LQKENI. The V end was cut by 0 bases, the J end by 7 bases, with 13 bases between. The CDR3 is CASSPPNRARQPQHF. CDR3 DNA: TGTGCCAGCTCACCACCGAACAGGGCCAGGCAGCCCCAGCATTTT.

This clone occurred a few times. The chain is built from TRBV11-2 and TRBJ2-1, with a possible D match to TRBD2 (6 bases). This CDR3 contains 13 residues. Germline CDR1 is SGHAT and CDR2 is FQNNGV. V was pared by 4 bases and J by 9 bases, with 13 bases between. CDR3 protein: CASSSTWRGEQFF. CDR3 nucleotides: TGTGCCAGCAGCTCTACTTGGAGGGGTGAGCAGTTCTTC.

In its sample, this clone was seen once. The V and J genes are TRBV30 and TRBJ1-1; TRBD1 agrees at 9 bases. V lost 1 base and J lost 10; bases outside the gene matches: 4. The CDR3 runs 12 residues. Germline loops: CDR1 GTSNPN, CDR2 SVGIG (reference sequence). The chain's CDR3 is CAWSDGTGTAFF. CDR3 in DNA: TGTGCCTGGAGTGACGGGACAGGGACAGCTTTCTTT.

This chain joins TRBV6-1 and TRBJ1-5; no definite D call. This CDR3 contains 17 residues. CDR1 is MNHNS, CDR2 SASEGT, per germline. V dropped 0 bases and J dropped 7 bases, with 19 bases sitting between them. The CDR3 loop reads CASSEALLSSAGQPQHF. As DNA, the CDR3 is TGTGCCAGCAGTGAAGCGCTTCTAAGCTCCGCGGGACAGCCCCAGCATTTT.

The chain uses TRBV5-1 and TRBJ2-5, with D tentatively TRBD1 (6 bases). Germline-derived CDR1 and CDR2 are SGHRS and YFSETQ. This CDR3 is built from 15 residues. The V end lost 2 bases, the J end lost 1 base, and 12 bases lay between the germline ends. CDR3 region: CASSFQGDTQETQYF. CDR3 in DNA: TGCGCCAGCAGCTTCCAAGGGGACACCCAAGAGACCCAGTACTTC.

The genes are TRBV6-5 and TRBJ1-1, with a tentative D call TRBD1 (5 bases). The CDR3 covers 15 residues. V was pared by 2 bases and J by 4 bases, with 14 bases between. From germline, CDR1 is MNHEY and CDR2 SVGAGI. Here the CDR3 reads CASSYQGVRSTEAFF. The CDR3 coding sequence is TGTGCCAGCAGTTACCAGGGCGTCAGGTCCACTGAAGCTTTCTTT.

V and J are TRBV11-2 and TRBJ2-1; D is possibly TRBD2 (6 bases). This CDR3 has 15 amino acids. V dropped 3 bases and J dropped 4 bases, with 13 bases sitting between them. Germline loops: CDR1 SGHAT, CDR2 FQNNGV. For the CDR3, the DNA is TGTGCCAGCAGCTTGTCGGCGGGATCGTACAATGAGCAGTTCTTC. Encoded protein: CASSLSAGSYNEQFF. Combining the CDR3 with reference TRBV11-2 and TRBJ2-1 gives the whole variable domain EAGVAQSPRYKIIEKRQSVAFWCNPISGHATLYWYQQILGQGPKLLIQFQNNGVVDDSQLPKDRFSAERLKGVDSTLKIQPAKLEDSAVYLCASSLSAGSYNEQFFGPGTRLTVL.

The V call is TRBV27, the J call TRBJ1-1; D gene uncertain. The CDR3 loop spans 16 amino acids. The germline V and J ends were trimmed by 2 bases and 1 base, with 14 bases remaining between them. The germline V gene has CDR1 MNHEY and CDR2 SMNVEV (reference sequence). CDR3 coding DNA: TGTGCCAGCAGTTTAAATGCCCCGACAAGGAACACTGAAGCTTTCTTT. Its translation: CASSLNAPTRNTEAFF.

This clone was counted a single time. The chain joins TRBV30 to TRBJ1-5; D gene ambiguous. Germline-derived CDR1 and CDR2 are GTSNPN and SVGIG (reference sequence). Trimming took off 0 bases at V and 6 bases at J, with 9 bases between the two ends. The CDR3 is 13 residues long. Written as DNA, the CDR3 is TGTGCCTGGAGTGTGCAGGAAAGTCAGCCCCAGCATTTT. Protein product: CAWSVQESQPQHF.

The genes are TRBV7-3 and TRBJ2-2; perhaps TRBD2 as D (6 bases). V was trimmed by 5 bases and J by 5 bases, leaving 12 bases between them. Germline CDR1 reads SGHTA; CDR2 reads FQGTGA. The CDR3 is made up of 14 amino acids. The chain's CDR3 is CASSPIAVTGELFF. The CDR3 region has the DNA TGTGCCAGCAGCCCCATAGCGGTAACCGGGGAGCTGTTTTTT.

This clone was found a few times. The CDR3 sequence is CASVATGANQPQHF. In DNA, the CDR3 is TGTGCTAGTGTTGCGACAGGGGCAAATCAGCCCCAGCATTTT. The chain links TRBV12-5 to TRBJ1-5, with 8 bases aligning to TRBD1. The V segment lost 7 bases and the J segment 4 bases; nucleotides outside the gene matches: 6. Germline CDR1 is LGHNT and CDR2 is FRNRAP. The CDR3 covers 14 residues. The full variable domain, rest sourced from reference TRBV12-5 and TRBJ1-5, is DARVTQTPRHKVTEMGQEVTMRCQPILGHNTVFWYRQTMMQGLELLAYFRNRAPLDDSGMPKDRFSAEMPDATLATLKIQPSEPRDSAVYFCASVATGANQPQHFGDGTRLSIL.

The J gene is TRBJ2-1, the V gene TRBV7-2; TRBD2 aligns across 8 bases. V shed 1 base and J 4 bases; nucleotides not matched to a gene: 3. CDR3 length: 15 residues. Germline CDR1 and CDR2: SGHTA and FQGNSA. The CDR3 DNA sequence: TGTGCCAGCAGCTTAGTTGCGGGGGGATACAATGAGCAGTTCTTC. Protein: CASSLVAGGYNEQFF.